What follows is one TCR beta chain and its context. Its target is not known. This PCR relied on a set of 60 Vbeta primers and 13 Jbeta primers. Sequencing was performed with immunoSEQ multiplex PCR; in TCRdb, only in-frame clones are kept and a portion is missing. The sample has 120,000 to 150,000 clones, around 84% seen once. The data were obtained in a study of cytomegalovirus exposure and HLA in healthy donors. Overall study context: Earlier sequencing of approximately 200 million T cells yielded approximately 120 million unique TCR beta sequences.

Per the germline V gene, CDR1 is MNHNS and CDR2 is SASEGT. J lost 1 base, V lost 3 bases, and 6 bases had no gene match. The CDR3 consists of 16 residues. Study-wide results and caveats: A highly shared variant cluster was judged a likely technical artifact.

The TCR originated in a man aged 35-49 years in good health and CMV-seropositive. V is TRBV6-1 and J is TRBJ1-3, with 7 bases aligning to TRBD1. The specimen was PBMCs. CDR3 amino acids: CASSDETGTSGNTIYF. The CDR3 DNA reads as TGTGCCAGCAGTGATGAGACAGGGACGTCTGGAAACACCATATATTTT.